This T cell receptor (beta chain) is drawn from a study of blood T cell repertoires in COVID-19. Whole-study context: Collection of acute and convalescent COVID-19 samples took place in the United States, Italy and Spain. Sources were T cells, B-cell-depleted T cells, or PBMCs; the material itself was cDNA or gDNA.

Clinical history reported by participants formed the basis on which cohorts were assigned. Data came from immunoSEQ multiplex PCR; TCRdb stores just in-frame clones and leaves some out. The sample contains some 300,000 clones, over 75% of which appear only once. Germline V gene sequence: CDR1 SGHNT, CDR2 YENEEA. V shed 5 bases and J shed 8 bases, with 21 bases lying between them. The CDR3 loop spans 16 amino acids. This clonotype was sampled from a woman aged 30 to 39 who had recovered from COVID-19. Sequencing input: PBMCs or T cells enriched from blood (not recorded which). The V gene is TRBV11-3, the J gene TRBJ1-4; unclear D gene. Here the CDR3 DNA reads TGTGCCAGCAGCACCGAAGATGAGGTAAGAAGAGAAAAACTGTTTTTT. Translated, it gives CASSTEDEVRREKLFF.